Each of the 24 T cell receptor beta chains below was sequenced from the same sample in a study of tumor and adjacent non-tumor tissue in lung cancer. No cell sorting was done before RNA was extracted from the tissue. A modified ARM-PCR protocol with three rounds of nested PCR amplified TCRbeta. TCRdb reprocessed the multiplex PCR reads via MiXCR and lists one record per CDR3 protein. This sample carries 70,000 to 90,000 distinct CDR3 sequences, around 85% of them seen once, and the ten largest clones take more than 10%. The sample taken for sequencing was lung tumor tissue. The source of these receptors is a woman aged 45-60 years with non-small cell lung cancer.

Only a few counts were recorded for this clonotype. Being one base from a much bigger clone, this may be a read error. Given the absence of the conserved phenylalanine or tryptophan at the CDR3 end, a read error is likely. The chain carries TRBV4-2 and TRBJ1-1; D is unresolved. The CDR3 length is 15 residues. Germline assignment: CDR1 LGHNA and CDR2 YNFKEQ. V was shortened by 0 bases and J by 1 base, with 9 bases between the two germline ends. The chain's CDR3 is CASSQDTPGNTEAFL. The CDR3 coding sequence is TGTGCCAGCAGCCAAGATACACCGGGGAACACTGAAGCTTTCCTT.

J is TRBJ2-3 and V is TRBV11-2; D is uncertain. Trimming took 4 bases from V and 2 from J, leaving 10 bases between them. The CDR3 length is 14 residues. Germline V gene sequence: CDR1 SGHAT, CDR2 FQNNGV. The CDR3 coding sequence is TGTGCCAGCAGCTCGTCGCTGACCACAGATACGCAGTATTTT. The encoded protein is CASSSSLTTDTQYF.

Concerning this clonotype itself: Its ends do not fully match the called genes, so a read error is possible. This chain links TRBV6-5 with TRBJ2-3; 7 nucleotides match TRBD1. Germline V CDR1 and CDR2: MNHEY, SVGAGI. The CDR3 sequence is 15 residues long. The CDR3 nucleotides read TGTGATAGCAGCCGGACAGGAAGGGACACAGATACACAGTATTTT. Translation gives CDSSRTGRDTDTQYF.

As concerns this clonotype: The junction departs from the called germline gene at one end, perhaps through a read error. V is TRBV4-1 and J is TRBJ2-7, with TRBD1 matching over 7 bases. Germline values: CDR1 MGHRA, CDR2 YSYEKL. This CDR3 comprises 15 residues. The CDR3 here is CASSQEQGPSYEQYF. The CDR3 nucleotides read TGCGCCAGCAGTCAAGAACAGGGGCCCTCCTACGAGCAGTACTTC.

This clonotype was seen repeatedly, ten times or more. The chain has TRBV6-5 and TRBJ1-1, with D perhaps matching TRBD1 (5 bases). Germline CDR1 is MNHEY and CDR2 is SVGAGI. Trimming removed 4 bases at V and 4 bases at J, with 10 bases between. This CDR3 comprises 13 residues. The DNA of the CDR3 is TGTGCCAGCAGTTTCCGACAGATCACTGAAGCTTTCTTT. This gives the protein CASSFRQITEAFF.

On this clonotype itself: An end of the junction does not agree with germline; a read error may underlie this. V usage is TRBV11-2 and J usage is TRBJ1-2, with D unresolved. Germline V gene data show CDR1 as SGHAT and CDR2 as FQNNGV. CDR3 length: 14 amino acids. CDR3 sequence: CASSLTRSNYGYSF. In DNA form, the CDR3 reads TGTGCCAGCAGCTTAACACGATCTAACTATGGCTACAGCTTC.

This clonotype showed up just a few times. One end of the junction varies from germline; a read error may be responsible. CDR3 DNA sequence: TGCGCCAGCAGTCAAGGTCAGTACAGGATGAACACTGAAGCTTTCTTT. It yields the protein CASSQGQYRMNTEAFF. This chain links TRBV4-1 with TRBJ1-1, with D perhaps matching TRBD1 (5 bases). CDR1 and CDR2 from the germline V gene are MGHRA and YSYEKL. This CDR3 has 16 residues.

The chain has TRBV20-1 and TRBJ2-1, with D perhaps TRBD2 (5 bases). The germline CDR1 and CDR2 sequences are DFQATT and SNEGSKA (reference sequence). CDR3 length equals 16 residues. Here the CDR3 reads CRVRELSSSDLGEQFF. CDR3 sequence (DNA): TGCAGGGTTAGGGAGTTGAGTAGCTCTGATCTCGGCGAGCAGTTCTTC.

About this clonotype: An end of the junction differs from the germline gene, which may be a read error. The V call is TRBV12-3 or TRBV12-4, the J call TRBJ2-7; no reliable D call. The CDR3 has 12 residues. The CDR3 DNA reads TGTGCCAGCAATCCTATTAGCTACGAGCAGTATTTC. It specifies CASNPISYEQYF.

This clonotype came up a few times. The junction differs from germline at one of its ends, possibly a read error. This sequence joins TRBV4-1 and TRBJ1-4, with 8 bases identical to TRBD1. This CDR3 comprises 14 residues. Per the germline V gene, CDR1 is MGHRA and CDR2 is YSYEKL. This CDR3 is CASSRQGSTEKLFF. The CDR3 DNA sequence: TGTGCCAGCAGCCGACAGGGGTCTACTGAAAAACTGTTTTTT.

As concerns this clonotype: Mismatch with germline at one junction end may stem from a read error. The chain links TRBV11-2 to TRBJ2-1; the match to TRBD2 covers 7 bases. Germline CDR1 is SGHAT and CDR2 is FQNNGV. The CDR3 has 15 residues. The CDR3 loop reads CASSIITGGDNERFF. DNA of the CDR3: TGTGCCAGCAGCATTATAACGGGAGGAGACAATGAGCGGTTCTTC.

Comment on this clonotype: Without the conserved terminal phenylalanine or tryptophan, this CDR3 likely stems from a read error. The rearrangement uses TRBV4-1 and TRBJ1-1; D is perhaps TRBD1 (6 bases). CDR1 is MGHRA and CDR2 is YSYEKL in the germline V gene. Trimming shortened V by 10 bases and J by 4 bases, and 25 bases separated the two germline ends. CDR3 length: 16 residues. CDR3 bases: TGCGCCAACAACCAAGATCTCTACAGGGTCGGCACTGAAGCTTTCCTT. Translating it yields CANNQDLYRVGTEAFL.

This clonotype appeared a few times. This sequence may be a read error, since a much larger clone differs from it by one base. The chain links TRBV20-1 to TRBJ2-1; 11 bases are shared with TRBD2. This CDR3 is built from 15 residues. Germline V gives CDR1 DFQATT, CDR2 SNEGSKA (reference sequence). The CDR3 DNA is TGCAGTGCTAGAGGCATAGCGGGAGGGCTCAGTGAGCACTTCTTC. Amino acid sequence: CSARGIAGGLSEHFF.

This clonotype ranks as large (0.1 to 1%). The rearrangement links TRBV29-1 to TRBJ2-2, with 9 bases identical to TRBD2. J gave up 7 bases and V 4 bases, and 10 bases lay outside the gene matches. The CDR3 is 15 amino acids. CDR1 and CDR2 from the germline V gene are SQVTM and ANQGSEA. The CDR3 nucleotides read TGCAGCGTTGTTCTCCTGGCGGGAGGGGTCGGGGAGCTGTTTTTT. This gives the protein CSVVLLAGGVGELFF.

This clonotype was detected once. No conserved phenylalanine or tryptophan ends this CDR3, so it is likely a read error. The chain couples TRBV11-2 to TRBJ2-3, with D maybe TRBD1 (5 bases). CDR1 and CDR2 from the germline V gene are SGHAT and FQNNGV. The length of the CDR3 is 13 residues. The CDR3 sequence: CANSLGGADKQYI. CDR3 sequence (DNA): TGTGCCAACAGCTTAGGTGGGGCAGATAAACAGTATATT.

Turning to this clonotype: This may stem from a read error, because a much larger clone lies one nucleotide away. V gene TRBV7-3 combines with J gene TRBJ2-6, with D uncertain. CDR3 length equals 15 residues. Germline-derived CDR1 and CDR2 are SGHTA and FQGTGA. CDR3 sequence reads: CSSSLDIAGANVLTF. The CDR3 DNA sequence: TGTTCCAGCAGCTTAGACATAGCTGGGGCCAACGTCCTGACTTTC.

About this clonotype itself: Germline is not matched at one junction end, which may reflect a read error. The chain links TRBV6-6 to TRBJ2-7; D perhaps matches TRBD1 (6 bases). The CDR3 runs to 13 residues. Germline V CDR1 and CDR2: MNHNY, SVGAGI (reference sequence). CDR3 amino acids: CASSFRGAYEQYF. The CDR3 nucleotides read TGTGCCAGCAGTTTCAGGGGTGCCTACGAGCAGTACTTT.

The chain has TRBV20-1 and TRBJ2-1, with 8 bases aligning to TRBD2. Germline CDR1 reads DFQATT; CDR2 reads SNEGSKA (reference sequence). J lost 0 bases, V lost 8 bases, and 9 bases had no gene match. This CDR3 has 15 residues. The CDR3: CSTELSGDSYNEQFF. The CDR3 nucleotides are TGCAGTACGGAACTTAGCGGGGACTCCTACAATGAGCAGTTCTTC.

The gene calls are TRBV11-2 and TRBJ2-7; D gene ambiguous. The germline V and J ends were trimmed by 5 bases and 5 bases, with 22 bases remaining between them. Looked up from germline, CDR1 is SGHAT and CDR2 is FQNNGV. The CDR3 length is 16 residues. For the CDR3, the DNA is TGTGCCAGCAGCGCCACAGAGCCCGGGCCGCTGCACGAGCAGTACTTC. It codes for CASSATEPGPLHEQYF.

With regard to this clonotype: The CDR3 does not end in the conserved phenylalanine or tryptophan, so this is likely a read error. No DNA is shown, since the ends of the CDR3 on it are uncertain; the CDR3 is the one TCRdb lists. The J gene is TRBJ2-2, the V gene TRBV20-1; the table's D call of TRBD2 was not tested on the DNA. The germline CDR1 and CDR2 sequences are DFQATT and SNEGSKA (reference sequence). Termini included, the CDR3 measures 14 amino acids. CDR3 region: CSAPSGRGTGELFV.

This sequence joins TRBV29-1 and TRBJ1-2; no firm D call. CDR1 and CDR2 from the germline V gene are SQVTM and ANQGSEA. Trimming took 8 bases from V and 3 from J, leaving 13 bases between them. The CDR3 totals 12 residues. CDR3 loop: CSYDSLDYGYTF. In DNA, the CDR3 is TGCAGCTATGACTCGTTGGACTATGGCTACACCTTC.

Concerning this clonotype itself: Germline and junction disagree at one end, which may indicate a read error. The CDR3 DNA sequence: TGTGTCAGCAGTCCCCCTCTCCACTTT. The encoded protein is CVSSPPLHF. The V and J genes are TRBV12-3 or TRBV12-4 and TRBJ1-6; unclear D gene. The CDR3 length is 9 residues.

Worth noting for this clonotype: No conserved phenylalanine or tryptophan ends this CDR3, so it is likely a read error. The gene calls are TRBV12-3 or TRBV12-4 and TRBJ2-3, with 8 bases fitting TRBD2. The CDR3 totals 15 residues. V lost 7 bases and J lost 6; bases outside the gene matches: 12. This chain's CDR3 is CASNLTSGRTDTQYY. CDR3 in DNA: TGTGCCAGCAATCTCACTAGCGGTAGAACGGATACGCAGTATTAT.

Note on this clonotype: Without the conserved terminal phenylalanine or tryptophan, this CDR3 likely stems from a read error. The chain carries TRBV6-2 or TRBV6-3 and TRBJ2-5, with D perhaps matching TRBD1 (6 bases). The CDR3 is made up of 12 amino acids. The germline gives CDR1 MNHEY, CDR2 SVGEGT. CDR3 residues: CANSGRGETQYL. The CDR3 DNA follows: TGTGCCAACAGTGGCAGGGGTGAGACCCAGTACTTA.